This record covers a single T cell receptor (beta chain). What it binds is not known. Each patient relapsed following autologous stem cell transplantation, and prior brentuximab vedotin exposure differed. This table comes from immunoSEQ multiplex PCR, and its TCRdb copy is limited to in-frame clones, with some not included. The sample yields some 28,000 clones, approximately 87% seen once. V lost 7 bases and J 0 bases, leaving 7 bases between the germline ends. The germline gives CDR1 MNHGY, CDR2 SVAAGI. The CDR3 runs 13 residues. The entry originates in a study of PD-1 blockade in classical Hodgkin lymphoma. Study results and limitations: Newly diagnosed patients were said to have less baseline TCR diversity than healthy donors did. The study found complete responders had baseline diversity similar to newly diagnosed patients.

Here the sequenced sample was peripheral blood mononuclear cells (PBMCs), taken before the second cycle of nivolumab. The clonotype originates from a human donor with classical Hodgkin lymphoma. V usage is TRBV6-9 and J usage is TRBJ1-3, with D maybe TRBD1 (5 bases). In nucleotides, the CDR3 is TGTGCCAGCACAGGGAACTCTGGAAACACCATATATTTT. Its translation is CASTGNSGNTIYF.